One and the same sample provided the 3 T cell receptor beta chains below, sequenced in a study of CD8 T cells in Susac syndrome. RNA in amounts of roughly 0.5 to 1 ug was reverse transcribed with random hexamers. MiXCR, run by TCRdb on the immunoSEQ multiplex PCR reads, gives a single entry per CDR3 protein. The sample shows around 150,000 distinct CDR3 sequences, about 95% of them seen only once. Sequenced input: CD4+ T cells from PBMCs. These receptors originate from a human donor in good health.

This chain joins TRBV24-1 and TRBJ2-1, with D unclear. Germline V gives CDR1 KGHDR, CDR2 SFDVKD. The CDR3 runs 15 residues. The V end was cut by 4 bases, the J end by 8 bases, with 17 bases between. Written as DNA, the CDR3 is TGTGCCACCAGTGACCAAGGATACGCTGGCGATGAGCAGTTCTTC. Protein sequence: CATSDQGYAGDEQFF.

The chain is built from TRBV5-1 and TRBJ2-5; 7 bases are shared with TRBD2. After removal of 4 bases from V and 1 base from J, the junction contained 4 bases not matched to a gene. This CDR3 region has 14 residues. Germline CDR1 SGHRS, CDR2 YFSETQ. This CDR3 is CASSRAGTQETQYF. In nucleotides, the CDR3 is TGCGCCAGCAGCCGAGCGGGGACCCAAGAGACCCAGTACTTC.

This clonotype was seen just once. In nucleotides, the CDR3 is TGCAGCGGGAACAGGGGGCGATTGACTGAAGCTTTCTTT. It specifies CSGNRGRLTEAFF. The rearrangement uses TRBV29-1 and TRBJ1-1, with 9 positions matching TRBD1. The germline CDR1 and CDR2 sequences are SQVTM and ANQGSEA. V shed 7 bases, J shed 5 bases, and the junction held 8 bases outside the gene matches. The CDR3 is 13 residues long.